This T cell receptor beta chain derives from a study of cytomegalovirus exposure and HLA in healthy donors. General observations from the study: Most TCR sequences were uncommon, yet certain public TCRs appeared in many donors.

Those who donated were healthy bone marrow donors. CDR3 size: 13 residues. Per the germline V gene, CDR1 is MDHEN and CDR2 is SYDVKM. The PCR contained 60 Vbeta and 13 Jbeta primers. TCRdb's table, derived via immunoSEQ multiplex PCR, lists solely in-frame clones and lacks some. The sample yields roughly 120,000 clones, 73% seen once. Notes on this clone: The antigen remains undetermined. A read error may produce the germline difference seen at one junction end.

Sequencing was performed on PBMCs. The receptor comes from a man in his forties or fifties in good health and CMV-seronegative. The rearrangement joins TRBV28 to TRBJ1-3; the D is unclear. CDR3 amino acids: CAGSAAERNTIYF. In DNA form, the CDR3 reads TGTGCCGGCAGCGCCGCGGAGAGAAACACCATATATTTT.